This TCR beta chain was sequenced during a study of T cell repertoires in cytomegalovirus infection. About the study: Carrying CMV and the relevant HLA type showed in public TCR beta signatures.

This clonotype came up once. TCRdb reanalysed the reads using MiXCR and keeps one entry per CDR3 protein. This sample has more than 150,000 distinct CDR3 sequences, with approximately 19% found just once. Sequencing used PBMCs. The TCR sequence derives from a human donor in good health (CMV status not recorded). Some clones in this sample may be carry-over from other donors' samples.

CDR3 coding DNA: TGTGCCAGCAGTTACATAAACCGCGCGGGGAGGCCCCAGCATTTT. It codes for CASSYINRAGRPQHF. The chain carries TRBV6-2 or TRBV6-3 and TRBJ1-5, with D unresolved. This CDR3 is built from 15 residues. V was shortened by 2 bases and J by 9 bases, with 17 bases between the two germline ends. In germline, CDR1 is MNHEY, CDR2 SVGEGT.